This T cell receptor beta chain was sequenced for a study of identical twins. This CDR3 has 13 amino acids. TCRdb used MiXCR to reprocess the 5' RACE reads, holding one entry per CDR3 protein. The sample includes some 1,600,000 distinct CDR3 sequences, about 32% seen only once; the top ten take around 0.3%. This clonotype has more than one count but fewer than ten. A read error may produce the germline difference seen at one junction end. This TCR derives from a newborn girl in good health. Material for sequencing was cord blood. The rearrangement uses TRBV12-3 or TRBV12-4 and TRBJ1-2; a possible D gene is TRBD1 (5 bases). DNA for the CDR3: TGTGCCAGCAGTTTAGACAGGAACTCTGGCTACACCTTC. Its translation is CASSLDRNSGYTF.